This T cell receptor (beta chain) was captured in a study of cytomegalovirus exposure and HLA in healthy donors. Nominally healthy donors provided the samples, though records likely missed some immune exposures. Study-wide results and caveats: Previous analysis showed most TCR beta V segments were productive about 87% or about 30% of the time.

Concerning this clone itself: Its specificity is not known.

60 Vbeta and 13 Jbeta primers were used in PCR. Produced via immunoSEQ multiplex PCR; TCRdb's table is partial and in-frame only. The sample comprises fewer than 150,000 clones, 70% to 80% of which are singletons, and 4.5% to 6.5% rests with the top ten. Sequencing was performed on PBMCs. This TCR came from a male donor in good health and CMV-seronegative.

CDR3 sequence reads: CASTSGGRETQYF. The DNA for the CDR3 is TGTGCCAGCACGAGCGGGGGGAGGGAGACCCAGTACTTC. V gene TRBV2 combines with J gene TRBJ2-5, with 9 bases fitting TRBD2. Germline trimming cut 7 bases from V and 5 bases from J; bases unmatched to any gene: 5. CDR1 and CDR2 from the germline V gene are SNHLY and FYNNEI. This CDR3 is 13 amino acids long. Combining the CDR3 with reference TRBV2 and TRBJ2-5 gives the whole variable domain EPEVTQTPSHQVTQMGQEVILRCVPISNHLYFYWYRQILGQKVEFLVSFYNNEISEKSEIFDDQFSVERPDGSNFTLKIRSTKLEDSAMYFCASTSGGRETQYFGPGTRLLVL.